One sample yielded the 12 T cell receptor beta chains listed below, sequenced in a study of blood T cells in healthy people across ages. A second 7 to 11 cycle PCR used barcoded and J-beta primers. TCRdb redid the calling of the 5' RACE reads with MiXCR, one entry per CDR3 protein. The table has 800,000 or so distinct CDR3 sequences, around 25% seen once. The same sample was also studied in work on T cells of mothers and their children.

Sequenced input: blood. These receptor sequences come from a boy younger than 18 in good health.

This clonotype was seen ten or more times. The V gene is TRBV20-1, the J gene TRBJ2-3; D possibly corresponds to TRBD1 (6 bases). Between the trimmed V and J ends, which lost 2 bases and 5 bases, there was a span of 14 bases. CDR3 length: 14 residues. CDR1 DFQATT and CDR2 SNEGSKA come from the germline V gene (reference sequence). The CDR3 sequence: CSARRVRGRDTQYF. DNA for the CDR3: TGCAGTGCTAGACGGGTTAGGGGGAGAGATACGCAGTATTTT.

Worth noting for this clonotype: The junction and the germline gene differ at one end; a read error may be behind it. The chain has TRBV7-9 and TRBJ2-5; D may correspond to TRBD1 or TRBD2 (5 bases each). The DNA end lines up better with TRBJ2-1; the J call may be wrong. This CDR3 spans 15 amino acids. The germline V gene encodes CDR1 SEHNR and CDR2 FQNEAQ (reference sequence). CDR3 sequence: CASSWTSLEDNKQFF. The CDR3 DNA sequence: TGTGCCAGCAGTTGGACATCCTTGGAGGACAATAAGCAGTTCTTC.

The chain carries TRBV14 and TRBJ1-6; no reliable D call. Germline values: CDR1 SGHDN, CDR2 FVKESK. The CDR3 covers 14 residues. V was clipped by 4 bases and J by 9 bases, with 13 bases between them. The CDR3 region is CASSRRGRASPLHF. The CDR3 DNA is TGTGCCAGCAGCCGGCGCGGTAGGGCTTCACCCCTCCACTTT.

The rearrangement joins TRBV7-3 to TRBJ2-2, with 12 positions matching TRBD2. J gave up 7 bases and V 5 bases, and 5 bases lay outside the gene matches. Germline CDR1 and CDR2: SGHTA and FQGTGA. The CDR3 contains 15 residues. The CDR3 coding sequence is TGTGCCAGCAGCCCCATACTAGCGGGAGGCGGGGAGCTGTTTTTT. Translated: CASSPILAGGGELFF. Based on the CDR3 plus reference TRBV7-3 and TRBJ2-2, the full variable domain is GAGVSQTPSNKVTEKGKYVELRCDPISGHTALYWYRQSLGQGPEFLIYFQGTGAADDSGLPNDRFFAVRPEGSVSTLKIQRTERGDSAVYLCASSPILAGGGELFFGEGSRLTVL.

This clonotype was counted only a few times. The chain joins TRBV20-1 to TRBJ1-2; D gene uncertain. Per the germline V gene, CDR1 is DFQATT and CDR2 is SNEGSKA (reference sequence). The CDR3 has 11 amino acids. V shed 4 bases and J shed 0 bases, with 3 bases lying between them. The CDR3 loop reads CSAKPNYGYTF. The CDR3 DNA is TGCAGTGCTAAACCTAACTATGGCTACACCTTC.

A remark on this clonotype: The germline gene is not matched at one end of the junction; a read error may be the cause. The chain links TRBV20-1 to TRBJ1-1; unclear D gene. The length of the CDR3 is 13 residues. Looked up from germline, CDR1 is DFQATT and CDR2 is SNEGSKA (reference sequence). Written as DNA, the CDR3 is TGCAGTGCCCTGACGGTCATGAACACTGAAGCTCTCTTT. Translating gives CSALTVMNTEALF.

This chain uses TRBV3-1 with TRBJ2-7; D perhaps matches TRBD1 (5 bases). V was shortened by 5 bases and J by 0 bases, with 8 bases between the two germline ends. CDR3 length: 13 amino acids. Germline V gives CDR1 LGHDT, CDR2 YNNKEL (reference sequence). The CDR3 loop reads CASSEDTSYEQYF. CDR3 DNA: TGTGCCAGCAGCGAGGACACCTCCTACGAGCAGTACTTC.

This clonotype has just a few counts. This CDR3 is CSITPRGRTEAFF. The CDR3 region has the DNA TGCAGCATAACCCCCAGGGGCCGCACTGAAGCTTTCTTT. The chain couples TRBV29-1 to TRBJ1-1, with D perhaps TRBD1 (6 bases). The germline V and J ends were trimmed by 8 bases and 4 bases, with 17 bases remaining between them. This CDR3 contains 13 residues. Germline V gene sequence: CDR1 SQVTM, CDR2 ANQGSEA.

This sequence joins TRBV29-1 and TRBJ2-7; TRBD1 agrees at 7 bases. The J segment lost 2 bases and the V segment lost 4 bases, leaving 5 bases of the junction unmatched. This CDR3 is built from 13 residues. CDR1 and CDR2 from the germline V gene are SQVTM and ANQGSEA. The chain's CDR3 is CSVGWDRAYEQYF. CDR3 DNA sequence: TGCAGCGTTGGCTGGGACAGAGCCTACGAGCAGTACTTC.

The chain combines TRBV19 with TRBJ2-1, with D possibly being TRBD2 (6 bases). This CDR3 is built from 12 residues. CDR1 and CDR2 from the germline V gene are LNHDA and SQIVND (reference sequence). Trimming took off 8 bases at V and 8 bases at J, with 13 bases between the two ends. The CDR3 DNA is TGTGCCAGTGGTTTCGGGGGAGATGAGCAGTTCTTC. Amino acids: CASGFGGDEQFF.

This clonotype occurred a few times. The chain is built from TRBV12-3 or TRBV12-4 and TRBJ2-1; 15 bases match TRBD2. This CDR3 is 17 amino acids long. V lost 3 bases, J lost 5 bases, and 5 bases stayed unmatched. The CDR3 here is CASSLGLAGGTDNEQFF. The CDR3 DNA reads as TGTGCCAGCAGTTTGGGACTAGCGGGGGGAACGGACAATGAGCAGTTCTTC.

Only a few counts were recorded for this clonotype. V usage is TRBV29-1 and J usage is TRBJ2-5, with 10 bases matching TRBD2. Trimming removed 2 bases from V and 4 bases from J; junction bases left unmatched: 4. Germline CDR1 and CDR2: SQVTM and ANQGSEA. The CDR3 covers 14 residues. The CDR3 sequence is CSVEPAGGGETQYF. The CDR3 region has the DNA TGCAGCGTTGAACCAGCGGGAGGGGGAGAGACCCAGTACTTC.